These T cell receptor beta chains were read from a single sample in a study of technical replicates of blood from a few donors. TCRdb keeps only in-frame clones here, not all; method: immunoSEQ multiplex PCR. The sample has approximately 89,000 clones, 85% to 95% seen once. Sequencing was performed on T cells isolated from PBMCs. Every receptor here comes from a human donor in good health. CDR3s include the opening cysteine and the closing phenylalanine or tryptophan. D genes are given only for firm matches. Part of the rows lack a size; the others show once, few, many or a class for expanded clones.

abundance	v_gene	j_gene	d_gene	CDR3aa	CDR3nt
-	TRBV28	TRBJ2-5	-	CASSLYLLGGETQYF	TGTGCCAGCAGTTTATACCTACTGGGGGGAGAGACCCAGTACTTC
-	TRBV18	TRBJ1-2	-	CASSREQGGGYTF	TGTGCCAGCTCACGCGAACAGGGCGGTGGCTACACCTTC
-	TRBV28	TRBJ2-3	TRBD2	CASSFSPKTSVTSTDTQYF	TGTGCCAGCAGTTTTTCCCCTAAGACTAGCGTTACTAGCACAGATACGCAGTATTTT
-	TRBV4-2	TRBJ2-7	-	CASSQDWTAYEQYF	TGTGCCAGCAGCCAAGATTGGACAGCCTACGAGCAGTACTTC
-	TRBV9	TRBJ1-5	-	CASSVGRGNQPQHF	TGTGCCAGCAGCGTAGGTCGTGGCAATCAGCCCCAGCATTTT
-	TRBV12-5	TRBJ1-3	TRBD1	CASGLVYTGQGVDTIYF	TGTGCTAGTGGTTTGGTATACACGGGACAGGGGGTCGACACCATATATTTT
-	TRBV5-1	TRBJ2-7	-	CASSPSGLTYEQYF	TGCGCCAGCAGCCCGTCGGGACTCACCTACGAGCAGTACTTC
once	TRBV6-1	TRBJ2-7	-	CASLRGEVYEQYF	TGTGCCAGCTTGCGCGGGGAAGTCTACGAGCAGTACTTC
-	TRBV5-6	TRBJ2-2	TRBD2	CASSLELAGLHGELFF	TGTGCCAGCAGCTTGGAACTAGCGGGACTTCACGGGGAGCTGTTTTTT
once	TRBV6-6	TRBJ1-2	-	CASSVDRNYGYTF	TGTGCCAGCAGTGTAGACAGGAACTATGGCTACACCTTC
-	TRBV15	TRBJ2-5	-	CATSRELTGGETQYF	TGTGCCACCAGCAGAGAGCTGACAGGCGGGGAGACCCAGTACTTC
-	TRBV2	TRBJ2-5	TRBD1	CASSDETGRNQETQYF	TGTGCCAGCAGTGACGAGACAGGGAGAAATCAAGAGACCCAGTACTTC
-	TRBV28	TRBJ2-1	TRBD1	CASSPVRTGSYSEQFF	TGTGCCAGCAGTCCAGTCAGGACAGGGTCCTATAGTGAGCAGTTCTTC
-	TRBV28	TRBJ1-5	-	CASSYAAGVQPQHF	TGTGCCAGCAGTTACGCAGCAGGGGTCCAGCCCCAGCATTTT
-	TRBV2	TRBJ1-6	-	CASSEGGIGGYNSPLHF	TGTGCCAGCAGTGAAGGTGGGATAGGGGGCTATAATTCACCCCTCCACTTT
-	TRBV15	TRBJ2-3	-	CATSRDRGVGSF	TGTGCCACCAGCAGAGATCGCGGGGTCGGGTCTTTT
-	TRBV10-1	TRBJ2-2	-	CASSGGITGELFF	TGCGCCAGCAGCGGAGGGATAACCGGGGAGCTGTTTTTT
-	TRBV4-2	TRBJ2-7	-	CASSQDLYEQYF	TGTGCCAGCAGCCAAGATCTCTACGAGCAGTACTTC
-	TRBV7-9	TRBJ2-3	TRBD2	CASSPKLAEYTDTQYF	TGTGCCAGCAGCCCCAAACTAGCGGAGTACACAGATACGCAGTATTTT
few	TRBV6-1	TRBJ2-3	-	CASSEALTTYTDTQYF	TGTGCCAGCAGTGAAGCTCTGACTACTTACACAGATACGCAGTATTTT
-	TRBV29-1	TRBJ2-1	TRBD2	CSVEDLLEAGVNNEQFF	TGCAGCGTTGAAGATTTATTGGAAGCGGGAGTGAACAATGAGCAGTTCTTC
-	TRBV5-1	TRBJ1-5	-	CASSFGEDNQPQHF	TGCGCCAGCAGCTTTGGAGAGGACAATCAGCCCCAGCATTTT
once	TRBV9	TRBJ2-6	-	CASSVGTGANVLTF	TGTGCCAGCAGCGTAGGTACTGGGGCCAACGTCCTGACTTTC
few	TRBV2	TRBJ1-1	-	CAGFSPRGEAFF	TGTGCCGGGTTTTCACCCAGGGGTGAAGCTTTCTTT
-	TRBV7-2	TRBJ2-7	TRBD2	CASSITRGGAYEQYF	TGTGCCAGCAGCATCACCCGGGGGGGGGCCTACGAGCAGTACTTC
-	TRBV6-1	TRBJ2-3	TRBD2	CASSETGGTGTDTQYF	TGTGCCAGCAGTGAAACCGGGGGGACGGGAACAGATACGCAGTATTTT
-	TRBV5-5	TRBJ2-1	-	CASSLARGGLNEQFF	TGTGCCAGCAGCTTGGCTAGGGGGGGGCTCAATGAGCAGTTCTTC
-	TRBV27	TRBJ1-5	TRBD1	CASSDPGQGGQPQHF	TGTGCCAGCAGCGACCCGGGACAGGGAGGTCAGCCCCAGCATTTT
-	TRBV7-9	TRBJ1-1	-	CASSAQGVNTEAFF	TGTGCCAGCAGCGCCCAGGGTGTGAACACTGAAGCTTTCTTT
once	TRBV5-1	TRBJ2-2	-	CASSLGLQGRTGELFF	TGCGCCAGCAGCTTGGGACTGCAGGGGCGAACCGGGGAGCTGTTTTTT
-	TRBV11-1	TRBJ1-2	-	CASSPVGNNRGPNYGYTF	TGTGCCAGCAGCCCCGTAGGTAACAATAGAGGGCCCAACTATGGCTACACCTTC
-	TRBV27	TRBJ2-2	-	CASSLSGGLLTGELFF	TGTGCCAGCAGTTTATCGGGGGGGCTTCTCACCGGGGAGCTGTTTTTT
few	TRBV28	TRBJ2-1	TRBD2	CASVKGLAKNEQFF	TGTGCCAGCGTAAAAGGACTAGCGAAAAATGAGCAGTTCTTC
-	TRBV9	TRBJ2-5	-	CASSVALGRGEETQYF	TGTGCCAGCAGCGTAGCTCTCGGCAGGGGAGAAGAGACCCAGTACTTC
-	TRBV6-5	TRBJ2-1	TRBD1	CASSYGTGEIYNEQFF	TGTGCCAGCAGTTACGGGACAGGGGAGATCTACAATGAGCAGTTCTTC
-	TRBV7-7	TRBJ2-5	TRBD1	CAIKETGGFQETQYF	TGTGCCATCAAGGAGACAGGGGGCTTTCAAGAGACCCAGTACTTC
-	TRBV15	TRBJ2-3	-	CATSNKVGVVTDTQYF	TGTGCCACCAGCAACAAAGTAGGGGTCGTGACAGATACGCAGTATTTT
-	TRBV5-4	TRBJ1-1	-	CASRYDSASEAFF	TGTGCCAGCAGATATGACAGCGCTTCTGAAGCTTTCTTT
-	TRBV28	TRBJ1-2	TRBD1	CASSLTGEAYGYTF	TGTGCCAGCAGTCTGACAGGGGAAGCCTATGGCTACACCTTC
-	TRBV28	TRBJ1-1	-	CASSQFTGNSEAFF	TGTGCCAGCAGTCAATTTACAGGGAACTCTGAAGCTTTCTTT
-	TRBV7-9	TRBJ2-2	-	CASTPPQLNTGELFF	TGTGCCAGCACGCCCCCCCAGTTAAACACCGGGGAGCTGTTTTTT
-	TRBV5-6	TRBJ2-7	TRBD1	CASSFGQVYEQYF	TGTGCCAGCAGCTTCGGACAGGTCTACGAGCAGTACTTC
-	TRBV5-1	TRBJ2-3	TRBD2	CASSLALAGVSDTQYF	TGCGCCAGCAGCTTGGCACTAGCGGGAGTTAGCGATACGCAGTATTTT
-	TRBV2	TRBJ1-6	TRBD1	CASRDGQGDPLHF	TGTGCCAGCAGGGACGGACAGGGGGACCCCCTCCACTTT
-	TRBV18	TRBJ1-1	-	CASSYRVNTEAFF	TGTGCCAGCTCATACAGGGTGAACACTGAAGCTTTCTTT